The clone carrying this T cell receptor (beta chain) has a handful of counts. Its antigen is not known. This CDR3 has 13 residues. Germline V gene data show CDR1 as LNHDA and CDR2 as SQIVND (reference sequence). With 5 bases clipped from V and 8 bases from J, the junction kept 4 bases outside the gene matches. These data belong to a study of CD8 T cells in ankylosing spondylitis. Study-wide points: Researchers report that disease-linked clones proved CD8+ and relatively rare in peripheral blood. Blood from ankylosing spondylitis patients appeared to carry a characteristic roughly eight-variant TCR beta motif. It was reported that disease-linked clones were significantly enriched in matched ankylosing spondylitis synovial fluid.

Using quantitative 5'-RACE with molecular barcodes, the authors made TCR beta libraries. TCRdb reprocessed the 5' RACE reads with MiXCR, giving one entry per CDR3 protein. Among more than 300,000 distinct CDR3 sequences listed, 7% to 9% were seen once. The sequenced sample consisted of blood, either unsorted or a sorted T cell fraction (not recorded which). The V call is TRBV19, the J call TRBJ2-2, with 8 positions matching TRBD1. This TCR came from a male donor with ankylosing spondylitis. CDR3 residues: CASSATGAGELFF. CDR3 DNA sequence: TGTGCCAGTAGTGCGACAGGGGCGGGGGAGCTGTTTTTT. Using reference TRBV19 and TRBJ2-2 for the parts outside the CDR3, the full variable domain is DGGITQSPKYLFRKEGQNVTLSCEQNLNHDAMYWYRQDPGQGLRLIYYSQIVNDFQKGDIAEGYSVSREKKESFPLTVTSAQKNPTAFYLCASSATGAGELFFGEGSRLTVL.